This TCR beta chain was documented in a study of blood T cell repertoires in COVID-19. The CDR3 covers 15 residues. CDR1 is SGHRS, CDR2 YFSETQ, per germline. V lost 4 bases and J 0 bases, leaving 14 bases between the germline ends. Libraries were prepared by immunoSEQ multiplex PCR; TCRdb keeps only in-frame clonotypes and omits some of them. The sample lists a few hundred thousand clones; around 90% were seen once. Sequenced material: peripheral blood. This TCR derives from a man younger than 30 with active or convalescent COVID-19. The chain uses TRBV5-1 and TRBJ2-7; perhaps TRBD2 as D (6 bases). The CDR3 sequence is CASSPGGYNSYEQYF. CDR3 DNA: TGCGCCAGCAGCCCTGGGGGGTACAACTCCTACGAGCAGTACTTC.